One and the same sample provided the 23 T cell receptor beta chains below, sequenced in a study of graft-versus-host responses after intestinal transplantation. Clones were sequenced by immunoSEQ multiplex PCR, and TCRdb holds only the in-frame ones, with some missing. Of approximately 74,000 clones listed, around 92% are singletons. The sample in question was PBMCs, obtained 98 days after intestinal transplantation. Every receptor here comes from a human patient who received an intestinal transplant, so some T cells may come from the graft donor.

V gene TRBV29-1 combines with J gene TRBJ1-5, with D perhaps matching TRBD1 (5 bases). Germline CDR1 reads SQVTM; CDR2 reads ANQGSEA. Trimming shortened V by 2 bases and J by 1 base, and 21 bases separated the two germline ends. CDR3 length: 18 residues. The CDR3 sequence is CSVERAGRHRTSNQPQHF. The CDR3 region has the DNA TGCAGCGTTGAAAGGGCGGGTCGACACAGGACGAGCAATCAGCCCCAGCATTTT.

This clone was detected once. The V and J genes are TRBV21-1 and TRBJ2-5; the listed D gene, TRBD1, was not tested against the DNA. TRBV21-1 is a recognized pseudogene. The CDR3 loop spans 17 amino acids. DNA of the CDR3: TGTGCCAGCAGCAAGAGGGGGAGCGGTGAGAATCGGGAGACCCAGTACTTC. Translated, it gives CASSKRGSGENRETQYF.

The rearrangement uses TRBV5-6 and TRBJ1-1, with D tentatively TRBD1 (5 bases). CDR1 and CDR2 (germline): SGHDT, YYEEEE. The CDR3 length is 19 residues. The germline V and J ends were trimmed by 0 bases and 3 bases, with 24 bases remaining between them. The CDR3 DNA reads as TGTGCCAGCAGCTTGGCTGGTATAGGTACGGGGGGAGGGCACACTGAAGCTTTCTTT. Translation gives CASSLAGIGTGGGHTEAFF.

The genes are TRBV7-9 and TRBJ2-4; 10 nucleotides match TRBD1. The CDR3 length is 18 residues. V dropped 0 bases and J dropped 0; count of bases not matched to a gene: 5. CDR1 SEHNR and CDR2 FQNEAQ come from the germline V gene (reference sequence). CDR3 loop: CASSLAGQGFVAKNIQYF. The CDR3 DNA reads as TGTGCCAGCAGCTTAGCGGGACAGGGGTTCGTAGCCAAAAACATTCAGTACTTC. Looking up the rest from reference TRBV7-9 and TRBJ2-4 gives the full variable domain: DTGVSQNPRHKITKRGQNVTFRCDPISEHNRLYWYRQTLGQGPEFLTYFQNEAQLEKSRLLSDRFSAERPKGSFSTLEIQRTEQGDSAMYLCASSLAGQGFVAKNIQYFGAGTRLSVL.

The rearrangement links TRBV6-5 to TRBJ2-1; 12 nucleotides line up with TRBD2. CDR3 length: 14 amino acids. Trimming removed 0 bases from V and 14 bases from J; junction bases left unmatched: 5. CDR1 is MNHEY and CDR2 is SVGAGI in the germline V gene. The CDR3 loop reads CASSYSTSGSKEFF. CDR3 nucleotide sequence: TGTGCCAGCAGTTACTCGACTAGCGGGAGTAAAGAGTTCTTC.

CDR3 DNA sequence: TGTGCCAGCAGTGAAGGTAGGGGTTCACCCCTCCACTTT. Translation: CASSEGRGSPLHF. This chain joins TRBV6-1 and TRBJ1-6; TRBD1 is a possible D gene (5 bases). Trimming cost V 1 base and J 9 bases, with 7 bases left between them. The length of the CDR3 is 13 residues. Germline CDR1 reads MNHNS; CDR2 reads SASEGT.

The gene calls are TRBV4-1 and TRBJ1-5, with D possibly matching TRBD1 (6 bases). This CDR3 has 15 amino acids. V was pared by 0 bases and J by 6 bases, with 12 bases between. Per germline, CDR1 MGHRA and CDR2 YSYEKL. The CDR3 DNA follows: TGCGCCAGCAGCCAAGAAACAGGGAAGAGTCAGCCCCAGCATTTT. It translates to CASSQETGKSQPQHF.

The chain joins TRBV11-2 to TRBJ1-4; perhaps TRBD1 as D (5 bases). CDR3 length equals 14 residues. V was shortened by 2 bases and J by 8 bases, with 12 bases between the two germline ends. CDR1 is SGHAT and CDR2 is FQNNGV in the germline V gene. DNA of the CDR3: TGTGCCAGCAGCTTAATGACAGACCGGGAAAAACTGTTTTTT. Translating it yields CASSLMTDREKLFF.

This chain links TRBV4-2 with TRBJ2-5; 7 bases align to TRBD1. Gene TRBJ2-7 matches the end of the DNA better, so the J call may be wrong. The CDR3 consists of 16 residues. Germline V gene sequence: CDR1 LGHNA, CDR2 YNFKEQ. CDR3 loop: CASSQDYGDSSYEQYF. CDR3 coding DNA: TGTGCCAGCAGCCAAGATTACGGGGACAGTTCCTACGAGCAGTACTTC.

The CDR3 reads CASSYRGSGTRNEQFF. Here the CDR3 DNA reads TGTGCCAGCAGTTACCGGGGTAGCGGGACCCGAAATGAGCAGTTCTTC. The chain has TRBV6-5 and TRBJ2-1; 8 bases match TRBD2. The CDR3 covers 16 residues. Germline V gives CDR1 MNHEY, CDR2 SVGAGI. J gave up 7 bases and V 2 bases, and 10 bases lay outside the gene matches.

The rearrangement uses TRBV6-6 and TRBJ1-2; D unresolved. The V and J ends lost 5 bases and 13 bases respectively, with 20 bases between them. This CDR3 contains 13 residues. CDR1 and CDR2 (germline): MNHNY, SVGAGI (reference sequence). This CDR3 is CASSQTGPKAFTF. CDR3 bases: TGTGCCAGCAGTCAAACCGGCCCCAAAGCGTTCACCTTC.

The chain joins TRBV11-2 to TRBJ1-4; D is uncertain. The CDR3 length is 14 residues. Trimming shortened V by 4 bases and J by 4 bases, and 10 bases separated the two germline ends. CDR1 and CDR2 from the germline V gene are SGHAT and FQNNGV. This chain's CDR3 is CASSWRAYNEKLFF. DNA of the CDR3: TGTGCCAGCAGCTGGCGGGCCTATAATGAAAAACTGTTTTTT.

CDR3: CAIRTGGYEQYF. The CDR3 DNA reads as TGTGCCATCAGGACAGGGGGCTACGAGCAGTACTTC. This chain uses TRBV10-3 with TRBJ2-7; TRBD1 matches at 9 bases. J lost 3 bases, V lost 6 bases, and 0 bases had no gene match. From germline, CDR1 is ENHRY and CDR2 SYGVKD. This CDR3 comprises 12 residues.

The rearrangement uses TRBV7-3 and TRBJ2-3; D is perhaps TRBD2 (7 bases). V was clipped by 3 bases and J by 0 bases, with 13 bases between them. The germline CDR1 and CDR2 sequences are SGHTA and FQGTGA. The CDR3 runs 16 residues. CDR3 bases: TGTGCCAGCAGCTTCTGGGGGGGCCTTAGCACAGATACGCAGTATTTT. Amino acids: CASSFWGGLSTDTQYF.

This chain joins TRBV5-1 and TRBJ2-3, with 13 positions matching TRBD2. The CDR3 totals 16 residues. The germline V gene has CDR1 SGHRS and CDR2 YFSETQ. J was trimmed by 11 bases and V by 1 base; bases with no gene match: 10. CDR3 region: CASSLTTGLAGEGQYF. The CDR3 DNA is TGCGCCAGCAGCTTGACGACCGGACTAGCGGGAGAGGGGCAGTATTTT.

The chain links TRBV6-1 to TRBJ2-5; TRBD1 is a possible D gene (5 bases). The V gene lost 2 bases and the J gene lost 7 bases, with 11 bases spanning the gap. The germline gives CDR1 MNHNS, CDR2 SASEGT. This CDR3 comprises 13 residues. The CDR3 sequence: CASSERRVGTQYF. DNA for the CDR3: TGTGCCAGCAGTGAACGCAGGGTGGGGACCCAGTACTTC.

In its sample, this clone was seen once. This chain uses TRBV5-1 with TRBJ2-3, with 10 positions matching TRBD2. The CDR3 is 15 residues long. V dropped 0 bases and J dropped 6; count of bases not matched to a gene: 4. Germline values: CDR1 SGHRS, CDR2 YFSETQ. In DNA, the CDR3 is TGCGCCAGCAGCTTGGCGCTAGCGGGAGTTGATACGCAGTATTTT. It translates to CASSLALAGVDTQYF.

The CDR3 DNA follows: TGTGCCAGCCCCAGCTACGGAAACATGAACACTGAAGCTTTCTTT. Its protein is CASPSYGNMNTEAFF. The chain recombines TRBV27 with TRBJ1-1; D remains ambiguous. The germline V gene has CDR1 MNHEY and CDR2 SMNVEV (reference sequence). V lost 8 bases and J lost 0, with 16 bases in between. This CDR3 region has 15 residues.

The J gene is TRBJ2-1, the V gene TRBV18; 10 bases are shared with TRBD2. The CDR3 spans 15 residues. The V and J ends lost 3 bases and 5 bases, in that order; junction bases with no gene match: 4. The V gene's germline CDR1 is KGHSH and CDR2 LQKENI. Here the CDR3 DNA reads TGTGCCAGCTCACCGGGACTAGCGTTCGACAATGAGCAGTTCTTC. Amino acids: CASSPGLAFDNEQFF.

The CDR3 region is CASSLARLAGLQETQYF. Written as DNA, the CDR3 is TGTGCCAGCAGCTTGGCCAGGCTAGCGGGACTACAAGAGACCCAGTACTTC. The chain joins TRBV5-4 to TRBJ2-5; 9 positions match TRBD2. This CDR3 is 17 amino acids long. Germline lookup yields CDR1 SGHNT and CDR2 YYREEE (reference sequence). V shed 0 bases and J 2 bases; nucleotides not matched to a gene: 8.

The chain is built from TRBV6-5 and TRBJ2-1, with D unclear. The germline V gene encodes CDR1 MNHEY and CDR2 SVGAGI. Trimming cost V 8 bases and J 0 bases, with 14 bases left between them. The CDR3 totals 15 residues. CDR3 region: CASSRFPRSYNEQFF. In DNA form, the CDR3 reads TGTGCCAGCTCCCGGTTCCCCCGCTCCTACAATGAGCAGTTCTTC.

This chain joins TRBV20-1 and TRBJ2-4; maybe TRBD1 (6 bases). Deletions cut 5 bases from V and 15 bases from J, with 14 bases between. The CDR3 covers 10 residues. Germline values: CDR1 DFQATT, CDR2 SNEGSKA (reference sequence). CDR3 coding DNA: TGCAGTGCTGTTGGCGACAGGCCGTACTTC. Protein product: CSAVGDRPYF.

This rearrangement joins TRBV6-5 to TRBJ2-3; D call uncertain. The CDR3 consists of 15 residues. Germline CDR1 MNHEY, CDR2 SVGAGI. Trimming removed 1 base from V and 0 bases from J, with 8 bases in between. The CDR3 sequence: CASSYFPTSTDTQYF. In DNA, the CDR3 is TGTGCCAGCAGTTACTTTCCGACTAGCACAGATACGCAGTATTTT.